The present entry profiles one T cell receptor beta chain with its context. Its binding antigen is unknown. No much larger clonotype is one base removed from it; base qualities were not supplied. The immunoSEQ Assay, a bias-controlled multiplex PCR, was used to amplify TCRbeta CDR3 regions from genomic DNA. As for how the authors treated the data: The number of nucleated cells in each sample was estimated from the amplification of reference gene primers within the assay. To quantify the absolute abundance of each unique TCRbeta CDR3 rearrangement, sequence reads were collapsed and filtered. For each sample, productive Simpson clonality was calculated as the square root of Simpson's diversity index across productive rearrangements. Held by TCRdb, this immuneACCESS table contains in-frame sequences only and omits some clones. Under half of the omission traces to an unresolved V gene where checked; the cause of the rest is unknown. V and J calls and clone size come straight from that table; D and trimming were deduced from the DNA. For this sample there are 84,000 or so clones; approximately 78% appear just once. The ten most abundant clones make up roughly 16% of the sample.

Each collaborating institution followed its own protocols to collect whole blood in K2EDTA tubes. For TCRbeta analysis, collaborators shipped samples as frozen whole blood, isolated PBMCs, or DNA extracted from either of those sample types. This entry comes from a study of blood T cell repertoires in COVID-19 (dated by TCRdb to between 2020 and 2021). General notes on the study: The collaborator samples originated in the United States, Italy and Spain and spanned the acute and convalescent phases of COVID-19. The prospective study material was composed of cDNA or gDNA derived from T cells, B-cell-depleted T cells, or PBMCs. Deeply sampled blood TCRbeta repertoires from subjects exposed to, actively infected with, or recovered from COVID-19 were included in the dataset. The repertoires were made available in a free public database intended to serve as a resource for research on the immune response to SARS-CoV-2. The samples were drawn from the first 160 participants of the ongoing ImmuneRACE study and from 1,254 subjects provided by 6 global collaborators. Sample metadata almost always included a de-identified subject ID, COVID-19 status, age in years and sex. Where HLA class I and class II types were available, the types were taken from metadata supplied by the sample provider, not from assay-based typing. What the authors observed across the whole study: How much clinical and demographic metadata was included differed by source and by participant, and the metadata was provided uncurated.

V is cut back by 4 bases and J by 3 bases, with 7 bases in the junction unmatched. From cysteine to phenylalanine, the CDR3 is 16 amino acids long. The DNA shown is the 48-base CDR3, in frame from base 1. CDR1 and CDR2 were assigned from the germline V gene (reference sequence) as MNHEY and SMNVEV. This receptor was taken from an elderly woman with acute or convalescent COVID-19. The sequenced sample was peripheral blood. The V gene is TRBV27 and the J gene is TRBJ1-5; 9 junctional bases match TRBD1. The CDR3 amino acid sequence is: CASSSLGTGFNQPQHF. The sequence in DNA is TGTGCCAGCAGTTCCCTCGGGACAGGGTTCAATCAGCCCCAGCATTTT.